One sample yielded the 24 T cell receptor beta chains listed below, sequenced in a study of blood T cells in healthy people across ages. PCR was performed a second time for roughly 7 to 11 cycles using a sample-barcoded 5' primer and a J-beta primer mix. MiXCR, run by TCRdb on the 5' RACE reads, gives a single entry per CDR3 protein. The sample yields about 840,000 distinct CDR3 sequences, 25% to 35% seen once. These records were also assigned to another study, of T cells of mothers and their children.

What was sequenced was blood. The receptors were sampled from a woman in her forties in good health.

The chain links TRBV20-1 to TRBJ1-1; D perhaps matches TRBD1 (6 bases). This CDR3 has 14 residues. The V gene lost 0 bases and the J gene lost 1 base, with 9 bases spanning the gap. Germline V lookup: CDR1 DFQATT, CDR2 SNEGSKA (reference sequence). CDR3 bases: TGCAGTGCTAGAGAGCAACAGGGGAACACTGAAGCTTTCTTT. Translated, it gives CSAREQQGNTEAFF.

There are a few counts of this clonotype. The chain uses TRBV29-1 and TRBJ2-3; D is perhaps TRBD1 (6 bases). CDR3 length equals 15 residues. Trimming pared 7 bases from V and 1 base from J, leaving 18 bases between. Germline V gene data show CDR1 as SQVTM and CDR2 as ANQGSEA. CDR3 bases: TGCAGCGGGACATCCGGGACACCAGGCACAGATACGCAGTATTTT. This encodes CSGTSGTPGTDTQYF.

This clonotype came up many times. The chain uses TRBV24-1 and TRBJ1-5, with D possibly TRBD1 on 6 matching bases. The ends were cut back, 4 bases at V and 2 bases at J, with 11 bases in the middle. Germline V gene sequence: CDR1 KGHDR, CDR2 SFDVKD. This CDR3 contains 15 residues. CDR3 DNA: TGTGCCACCAGTGACACAGGGTTGGGCAATCAGCCCCAGCATTTT. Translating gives CATSDTGLGNQPQHF.

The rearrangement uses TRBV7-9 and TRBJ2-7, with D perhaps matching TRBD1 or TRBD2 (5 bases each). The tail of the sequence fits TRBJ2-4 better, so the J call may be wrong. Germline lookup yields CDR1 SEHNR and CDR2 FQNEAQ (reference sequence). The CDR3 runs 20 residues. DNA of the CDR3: TGTGCCAGCAGCTTAGAAGTCGGGTCGAGCAGGGACCGTGGCAAAAACATTCAGTACTTC. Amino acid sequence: CASSLEVGSSRDRGKNIQYF.

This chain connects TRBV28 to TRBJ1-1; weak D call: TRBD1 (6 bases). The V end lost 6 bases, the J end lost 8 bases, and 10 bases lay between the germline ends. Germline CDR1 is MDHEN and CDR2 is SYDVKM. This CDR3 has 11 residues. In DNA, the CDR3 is TGTGCCAGCAGCATCACAGGGGAAGCTTTCTTT. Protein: CASSITGEAFF.

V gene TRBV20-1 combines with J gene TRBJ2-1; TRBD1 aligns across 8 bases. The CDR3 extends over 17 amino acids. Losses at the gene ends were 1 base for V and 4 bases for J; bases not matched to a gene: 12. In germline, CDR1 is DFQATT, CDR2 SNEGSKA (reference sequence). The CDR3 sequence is CSARGGRMRQGYNEQFF. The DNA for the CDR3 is TGCAGTGCTAGAGGGGGGAGGATGAGACAGGGGTACAATGAGCAGTTCTTC.

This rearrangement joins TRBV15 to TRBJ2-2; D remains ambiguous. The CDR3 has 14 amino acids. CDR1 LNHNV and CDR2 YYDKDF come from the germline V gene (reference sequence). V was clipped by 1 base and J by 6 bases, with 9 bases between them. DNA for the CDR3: TGTGCCACCAGCAGAGGTTCCCTCCCCGGGGAGCTGTTTTTT. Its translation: CATSRGSLPGELFF.

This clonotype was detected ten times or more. This CDR3 is CATSDLTTGKLFF. The CDR3 nucleotides read TGTGCCACCAGTGACCTGACTACAGGAAAACTGTTTTTT. The rearrangement joins TRBV24-1 to TRBJ1-4; maybe TRBD1 (5 bases). The V and J ends lost 4 bases and 10 bases respectively, with 12 bases between them. The CDR3 consists of 13 residues. Looked up from germline, CDR1 is KGHDR and CDR2 is SFDVKD.

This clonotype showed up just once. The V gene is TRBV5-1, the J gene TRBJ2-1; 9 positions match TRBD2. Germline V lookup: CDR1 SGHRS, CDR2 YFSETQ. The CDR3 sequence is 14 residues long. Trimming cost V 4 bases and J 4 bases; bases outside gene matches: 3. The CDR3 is CASSASGAYNEQFF. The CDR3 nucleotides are TGCGCCAGCAGCGCTAGCGGGGCTTACAATGAGCAGTTCTTC.

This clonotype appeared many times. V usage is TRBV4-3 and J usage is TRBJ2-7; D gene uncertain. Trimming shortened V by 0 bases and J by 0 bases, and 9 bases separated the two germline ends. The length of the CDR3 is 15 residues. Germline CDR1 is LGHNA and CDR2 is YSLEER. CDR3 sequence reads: CASSQDLTVSYEQYF. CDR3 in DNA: TGCGCCAGCAGCCAAGATCTGACGGTCTCCTACGAGCAGTACTTC.

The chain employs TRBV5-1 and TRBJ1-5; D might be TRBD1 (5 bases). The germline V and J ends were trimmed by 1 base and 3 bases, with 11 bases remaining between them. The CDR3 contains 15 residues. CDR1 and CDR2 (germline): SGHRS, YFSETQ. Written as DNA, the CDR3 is TGCGCCAGCAGCTTGTCAGGGAGCAACAATCAGCCCCAGCATTTT. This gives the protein CASSLSGSNNQPQHF.

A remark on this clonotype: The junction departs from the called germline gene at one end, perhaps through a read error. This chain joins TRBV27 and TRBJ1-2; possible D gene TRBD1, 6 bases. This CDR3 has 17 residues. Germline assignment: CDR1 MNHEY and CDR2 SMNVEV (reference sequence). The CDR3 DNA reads TGTGCCGGCAGTGTCAAACATGAGACAGGCGACATCTATGGCTACACCTTC. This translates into CAGSVKHETGDIYGYTF.

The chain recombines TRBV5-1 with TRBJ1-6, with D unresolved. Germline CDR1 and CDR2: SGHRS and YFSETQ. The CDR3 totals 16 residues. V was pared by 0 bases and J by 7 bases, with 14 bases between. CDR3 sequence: CASSLVVGIENSPLHF. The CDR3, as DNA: TGCGCCAGCAGCTTGGTCGTGGGGATTGAAAATTCACCCCTCCACTTT.

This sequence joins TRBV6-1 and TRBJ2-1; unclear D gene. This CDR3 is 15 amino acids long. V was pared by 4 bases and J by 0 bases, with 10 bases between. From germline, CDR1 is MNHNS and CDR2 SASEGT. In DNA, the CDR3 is TGTGCCAGCAGTGGACGGGCTAACTCCTACAATGAGCAGTTCTTC. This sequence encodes CASSGRANSYNEQFF.

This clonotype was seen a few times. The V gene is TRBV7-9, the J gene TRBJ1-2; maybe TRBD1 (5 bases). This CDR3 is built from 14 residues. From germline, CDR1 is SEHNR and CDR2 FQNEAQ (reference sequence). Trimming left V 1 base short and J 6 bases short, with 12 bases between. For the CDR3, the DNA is TGTGCCAGCAGCTTAGTTCGGGGCAGGGATGGCTACACCTTC. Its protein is CASSLVRGRDGYTF.

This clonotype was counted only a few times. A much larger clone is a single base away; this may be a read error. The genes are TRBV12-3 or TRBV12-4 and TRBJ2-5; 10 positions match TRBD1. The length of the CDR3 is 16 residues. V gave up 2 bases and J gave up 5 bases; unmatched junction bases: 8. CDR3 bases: TGTGCCAGCAGTTTATATGGGACAGGGGTGAGTGAGACCCAGTACTTC. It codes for CASSLYGTGVSETQYF.

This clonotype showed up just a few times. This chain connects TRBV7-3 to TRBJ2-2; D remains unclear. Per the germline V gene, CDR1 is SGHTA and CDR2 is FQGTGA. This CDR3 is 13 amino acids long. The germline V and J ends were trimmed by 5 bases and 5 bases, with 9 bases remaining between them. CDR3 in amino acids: CASSQSDTGELFF. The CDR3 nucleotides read TGTGCCAGCAGCCAATCGGATACCGGGGAGCTGTTTTTT.

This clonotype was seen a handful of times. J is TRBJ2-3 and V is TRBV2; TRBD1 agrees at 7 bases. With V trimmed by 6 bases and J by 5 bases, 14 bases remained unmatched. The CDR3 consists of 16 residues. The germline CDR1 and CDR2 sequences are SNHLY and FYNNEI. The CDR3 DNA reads TGTGCCAGCAGCGCGACAGGGACGGTCCGGGGAGATACGCAGTATTTT. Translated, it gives CASSATGTVRGDTQYF.

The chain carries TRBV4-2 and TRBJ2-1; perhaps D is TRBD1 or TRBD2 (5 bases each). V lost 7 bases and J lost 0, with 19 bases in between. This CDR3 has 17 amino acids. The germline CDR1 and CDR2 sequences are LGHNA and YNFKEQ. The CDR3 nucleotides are TGTGCCAGCAACCAGGAGCCGGGACCGAGCTCCTACAATGAGCAGTTCTTC. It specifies CASNQEPGPSSYNEQFF.

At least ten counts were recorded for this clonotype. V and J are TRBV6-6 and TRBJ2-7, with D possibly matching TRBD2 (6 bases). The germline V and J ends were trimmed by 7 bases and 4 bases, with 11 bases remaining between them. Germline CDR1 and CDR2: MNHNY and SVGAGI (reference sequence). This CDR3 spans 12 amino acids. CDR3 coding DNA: TGTGCCAGCACCCTGGAGGGGTACGAGCAGTACTTC. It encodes CASTLEGYEQYF.

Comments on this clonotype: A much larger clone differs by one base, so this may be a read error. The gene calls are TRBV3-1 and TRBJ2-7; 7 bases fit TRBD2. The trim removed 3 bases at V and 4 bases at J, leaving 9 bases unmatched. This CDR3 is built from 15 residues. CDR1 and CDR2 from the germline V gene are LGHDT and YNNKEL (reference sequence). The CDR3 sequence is CASSQTPLARYEQYF. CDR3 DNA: TGTGCCAGCAGCCAGACCCCACTAGCGAGGTACGAGCAGTACTTC.

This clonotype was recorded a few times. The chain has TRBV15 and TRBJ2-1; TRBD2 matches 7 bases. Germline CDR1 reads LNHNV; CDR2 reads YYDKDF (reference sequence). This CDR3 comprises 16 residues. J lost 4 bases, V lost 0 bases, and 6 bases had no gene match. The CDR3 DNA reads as TGTGCCACCAGCAGAGATCAATCGGGGGGATACAATGAGCAGTTCTTC. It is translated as CATSRDQSGGYNEQFF. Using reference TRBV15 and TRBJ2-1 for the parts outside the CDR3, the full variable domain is DAMVIQNPRYQVTQFGKPVTLSCSQTLNHNVMYWYQQKSSQAPKLLFHYYDKDFNNEADTPDNFQSRRPNTSFCFLDIRSPGLGDTAMYLCATSRDQSGGYNEQFFGPGTRLTVL.

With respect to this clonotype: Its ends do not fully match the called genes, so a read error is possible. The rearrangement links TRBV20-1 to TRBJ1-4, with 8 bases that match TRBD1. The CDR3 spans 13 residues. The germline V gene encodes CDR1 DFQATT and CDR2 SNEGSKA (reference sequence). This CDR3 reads CSAIRGLEEKLVF. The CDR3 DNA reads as TGCAGTGCTATCAGGGGGCTCGAGGAAAAACTGGTTTTT.

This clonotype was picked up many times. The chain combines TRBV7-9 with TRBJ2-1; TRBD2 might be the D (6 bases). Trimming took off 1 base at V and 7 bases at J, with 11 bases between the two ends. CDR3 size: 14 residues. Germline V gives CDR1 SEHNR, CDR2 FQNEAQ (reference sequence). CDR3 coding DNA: TGTGCCAGCAGCTTAGACCACGGGGGTAATGAGCAGTTCTTC. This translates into CASSLDHGGNEQFF.